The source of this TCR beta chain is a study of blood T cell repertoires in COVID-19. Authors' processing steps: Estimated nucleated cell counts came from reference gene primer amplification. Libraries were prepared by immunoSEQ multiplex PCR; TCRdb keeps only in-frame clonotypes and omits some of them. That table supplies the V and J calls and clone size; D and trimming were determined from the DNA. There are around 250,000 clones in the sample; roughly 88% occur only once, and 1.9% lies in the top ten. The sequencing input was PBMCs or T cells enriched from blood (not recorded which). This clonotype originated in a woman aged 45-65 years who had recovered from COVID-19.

The CDR3 DNA sequence: TGCGCCAGCAGCTTGTGGGGACAGGGGACAGAGACCCAGTACTTC. It yields the protein CASSLWGQGTETQYF. The chain has TRBV5-1 and TRBJ2-5; 10 bases map to TRBD1. CDR3 size: 15 residues. V trimming: 1 base; J trimming: 4 bases; junction bases outside the gene matches: 4. Per the germline V gene, CDR1 is SGHRS and CDR2 is YFSETQ. The whole variable domain, filled in from reference TRBV5-1 and TRBJ2-5, reads KAGVTQTPRYLIKTRGQQVTLSCSPISGHRSVSWYQQTPGQGLQFLFEYFSETQRNKGNFPGRFSGRQFSNSRSEMNVSTLELGDSALYLCASSLWGQGTETQYFGPGTRLLVL.